This record covers a single T cell receptor (beta chain). Its antigen has not been determined. Within one base of it there is no much larger clone, and no base qualities were kept. This specimen belongs to a study of T cell responses to AZD1222 COVID-19 vaccine (dated by TCRdb to about 2021). A note on the overall study: AZD1222 recipients with second doses at about 4 weeks or about 12 weeks were pooled, because spike-specific TCR depth and breadth did not differ between schedules. A total of approximately 240 trial participants underwent TCR sequencing, of whom about 210 had received two doses of AZD1222 and approximately 25 had received two doses of the MenACWY control vaccine. Enrollment into the trials was organized by age into subgroups of 18-55, 56-69 and 70-plus years, and those subgroups contained around 150, 28 and 57 TCR-sequenced participants, respectively. Broader findings and caveats from the paper: Most participants were white British and females outnumbered males, and the authors suggested that clonal diversity may have been underestimated. Conclusions about previously exposed vaccinees are limited because only six or seven AZD1222 recipients were SARS-CoV-2 seropositive at baseline. After two AZD1222 doses, both the breadth and the depth of spike-specific TCRs were significantly higher than at day 0 and than in MenACWY recipients. The whole spike protein was spanned by vaccine-associated CD4 TCRs, and dominant responses were seen in regions 160-218 and 743-854. The 56-69-year group was small, and its depth increase did not reach significance, likely because of low power. Nearly half of unique spike-specific TCRs reportedly recognized epitopes outside regions mutated in the B.1.351 and B.1.1.7 variants. Because no day 14 peak-response samples were available, repertoires were characterized only after the peak T cell response.

The sample's time point label, in plain terms: baseline before first vaccination. Vaccinee samples were obtained from the UK trials COV001 and COV002, which included a single-blind randomized controlled phase 2/3 trial of AZD1222 (ChAdOx1 nCoV-19) in healthy adults. For TCRbeta chain sequencing, PBMC samples from trial participants were taken at day 0 and at day 28 after the second dose. The CDR3 regions of human TCRbeta chains were analyzed by immunosequencing. Per the original workflow: TCRs in the repertoires were matched against a reference library of SARS-CoV-2-specific TCRs that had been generated with the MIRA antigen-specificity platform. Breadth was defined as the fraction of unique TCRs that were SARS-CoV-2-associated, and depth was defined as the fraction of total T cells that were SARS-CoV-2-associated. Each spike-specific TCR was assigned to its reactive spike region and to a CD4 or CD8 class using the MIRA data. Log10-transformed breadth and depth values were compared by one-way ANOVA with Sidak's multiple comparisons tests. TCRdb took over this immuneACCESS table, retaining in-frame rearrangements with V and J assigned. Such tables are incomplete; in checked studies, under half of the missing clones stem from an unresolved V gene, and the remainder is unexplained. From that table come the V and J calls and clone size; the DNA was used to work out D and trimming. The sample table holds over 130,000 clones, of which around 94% were seen once. Roughly 1.2% of the sample is in the top ten clones.

The CDR3 runs 14 amino acids, cysteine and phenylalanine included. CDR3 DNA only is kept here, 42 bases in frame from base 1. V has 2 bases trimmed and J has 5 bases trimmed; junction bases matching no gene number 3. The CDR1 and CDR2 encoded by the germline V gene are SGHDT and YYEEEE. The TCR sequence derives from an adult in good health. This specimen consisted of peripheral blood, obtained on day 0 of AZD1222 vaccination. The V and J segments used are TRBV5-6 and TRBJ1-2; 10 junctional bases match TRBD1. In nucleotides, the sequence is TGTGCCAGCAGCTTAGGACAGGGGGGGTATGGCTACACCTTC. It is translated as CASSLGQGGYGYTF.